This TCR beta chain appears in the sequencing data of a study of identical twins (dated by TCRdb to the mid-2010s). Notes on the research overall: To test whether fetal clonotypes persist, this study deep-sequenced TCR alpha and beta repertoires from monozygotic twins, from unrelated adults of various ages, and from cord blood. Replicate twin experiments were performed at different times using different library preparation protocols to rule out contamination.

Overall study results and their limits: Out-of-frame TCR alpha sequences shared between twins showed an excess of low generation-probability sequences compared with coincidental sharing between unrelated individuals. Out-of-frame TCR alpha sharing in monozygotic twins was systematically underestimated by recombination models, whereas sharing between unrelated individuals was in agreement with the recombination models. Zero-insertion analyses could be partly confounded by invariant T cells such as MAIT and iNKT, though diverse VJ usage argued against such confounding for most clonotypes. Fewer insertions were carried by abundant cord blood beta clonotypes; a weaker similar trend was observed in young adult naive repertoires, while no such trend was observed in memory repertoires. In beta out-of-frame sequences, excess twin sharing was weaker, because having fewer shared sequences lowered the signal-to-noise ratio. Because the same donors could not be followed over many years, the conclusions depended on cross-sectional statistical analysis.

The library was obtained by 5' RACE. The sequencer listed for this sample is Illumina HiSeq 2000. A universal primer binding site was introduced by template switching, and a unique molecular identifier was present in the final cDNA, enabling accurate counting of TCR cDNA molecules. First-strand cDNA for TCR alpha and beta chains was synthesized from specific primers in the conserved constant-segment region. Each cDNA library was double barcoded, with a SMART-Mk sample barcode plus Illumina barcodes, to control for contamination. TruSeq adapter sequences along with Illumina sample barcodes were introduced in two successive PCR steps. The Illumina HiSeq platform was used with custom primers to sequence TCR alpha and beta cDNA libraries. Turning to the authors' computational methods: MiGEC was used to process raw reads and extract unique molecular identifiers, and MiXCR was used to find CDR3 positions. Recombination models were inferred per individual with the repgenHMM and IGoR tools using an EM algorithm. Shared clonotype analysis was performed with the tcR package in R, normalizing sharing by the product of cloneset sizes. Out-of-frame nonproductive sequences were analyzed to study raw recombination free of thymic and clonal selection effects. Using fastp trimming at Q25 and MiXCR clonotype assembly, TCRdb reanalyzed the public sequencing data and kept in-frame beta chains. Rows merge per CDR3 protein into single entries with the most common DNA and genes. The V and J calls were determined by TCRdb, not by the authors. Recorded for this sample are more than 400,000 distinct CDR3 sequences; over 12% of them occurred a single time. Less than 0.5% of the sample rests with the top ten.

All donors were healthy Caucasians. Three pairs of female monozygotic twins, all aged roughly 18 to 29 years, were included in the twin cohort. Positive isolation kits from Invitrogen were used to isolate the CD4+ and CD8+ T cell populations. This clonotype was observed a handful of times. No cognate antigen has been identified for it. No base quality values were provided; no much bigger clone lies one nucleotide off. In the germline V gene (reference sequence), CDR1 corresponds to DFQATT and CDR2 to SNEGSKA. The CDR3 starts with the cysteine, ends with the phenylalanine, and has 12 residues. Only the CDR3 portion is preserved as DNA: 36 bases, with reading frame beginning at the first base. V drops 3 bases and J drops 2 bases, leaving 6 bases in between. The data were also submitted as part of a second study, on yellow fever vaccine responses in identical twins. The second study's paper adds: According to the authors, the vaccine-induced T cell response in identical twins seemed to be partly convergent and partly specific to each individual. In identical twins, the study followed T cell clones that responded to the vaccine with precision.

This clonotype originated in a woman between 18 and 29 years old in good health. The chain joins TRBV20-1 to TRBJ2-3, with the D segment identity uncertain. Specimen: CD4+ T cells sorted from blood. CDR3 protein: CSARPNTDTQYF. In nucleotide form, the sequence is TGCAGTGCTAGGCCGAACACAGATACGCAGTATTTT.